The sequence of this TCR beta chain was determined in a study of T cells in Graves' hyperthyroidism and ophthalmopathy. RNA transcripts gave rise to amplified TCR beta CDR3 regions. When the TCR CDR3 underwent first-round RT-PCR, the HTBI primer set was used. TCRdb passed the multiplex PCR reads through MiXCR, listing each CDR3 protein once. This sample has around 350,000 distinct CDR3 sequences, with 20% to 30% found just once. CDR1 is MNHEY, CDR2 SMNVEV, per germline (reference sequence). After removal of 4 bases from V and 4 bases from J, the junction contained 4 bases not matched to a gene. The length of the CDR3 is 14 residues.

Sequenced sample: blood. The chain combines TRBV27 with TRBJ1-5; 7 nucleotides match TRBD1. The sequence derives from a man aged 45-60 years with Graves' hyperthyroidism. The CDR3: CASSWTGKNQPQHF. CDR3 DNA: TGTGCCAGCAGTTGGACAGGAAAAAATCAGCCCCAGCATTTT.